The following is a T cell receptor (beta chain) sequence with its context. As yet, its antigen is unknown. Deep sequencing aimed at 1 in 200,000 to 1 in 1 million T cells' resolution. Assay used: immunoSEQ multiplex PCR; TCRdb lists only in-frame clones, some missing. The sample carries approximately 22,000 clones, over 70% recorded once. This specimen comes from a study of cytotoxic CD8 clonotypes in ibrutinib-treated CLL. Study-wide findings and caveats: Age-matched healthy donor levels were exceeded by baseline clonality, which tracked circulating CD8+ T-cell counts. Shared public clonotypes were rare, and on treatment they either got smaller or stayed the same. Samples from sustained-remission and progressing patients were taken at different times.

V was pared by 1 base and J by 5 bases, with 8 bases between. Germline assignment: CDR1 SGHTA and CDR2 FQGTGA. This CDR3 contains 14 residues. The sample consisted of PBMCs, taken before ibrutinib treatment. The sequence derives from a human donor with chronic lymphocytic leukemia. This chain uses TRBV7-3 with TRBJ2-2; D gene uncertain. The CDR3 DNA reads TGTGCCAGCAGCTTAAGACTTGAGACCGGGGAGCTGTTTTTT. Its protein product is CASSLRLETGELFF.